What follows is one TCR beta chain and its context. Trimming cost V 5 bases and J 2 bases; bases outside gene matches: 8. Germline V CDR1 and CDR2: SNHLY, FYNNEI. The CDR3 extends over 15 amino acids. This sample was taken from a study of blood T cell repertoires in COVID-19. About the study: Samples of COVID-19 (acute and convalescent) were obtained from the United States, Italy and Spain. From T cells, B-cell-depleted T cells, or PBMCs came the material, which was cDNA or gDNA.

Assay: immunoSEQ multiplex PCR; the TCRdb copy retains only in-frame clones and omits some. The sample carries 72,000 or so clones, 75% to 90% recorded once. The gene calls are TRBV2 and TRBJ2-5, with 7 bases that match TRBD1. Input material: peripheral blood. The clonotype originates from an elderly woman with active or convalescent COVID-19. CDR3 sequence (DNA): TGTGCCAGCAGTTCCCACCCAGGGGGACAAGAGACCCAGTACTTC. Its protein product is CASSSHPGGQETQYF.